Shown below are 10 T cell receptor beta chains from a single sample sequenced in a study of cytomegalovirus exposure and HLA in healthy donors. The primer mix had 60 Vbeta and 13 Jbeta primers. The method was immunoSEQ multiplex PCR; TCRdb's version includes in-frame clones alone and lacks a portion of them. The sample records around 170,000 clones, approximately 88% being singletons. Sequenced material: PBMCs. The receptors here all came from a woman between 18 and 29 years old in good health and CMV-seronegative.

The chain uses TRBV2 and TRBJ1-2; D uncertain. This CDR3 has 16 residues. V lost 5 bases to trimming and J lost 4 bases, with 20 bases between them. Germline assignment: CDR1 SNHLY and CDR2 FYNNEI. CDR3 sequence reads: CASSPPAGRLRYGYTF. CDR3 DNA: TGTGCCAGCAGTCCCCCTGCGGGGAGGTTGCGCTATGGCTACACCTTC.

This clone was observed a handful of times. This sequence joins TRBV19 and TRBJ2-7; D might be TRBD1 (6 bases). V was shortened by 5 bases and J by 0 bases, with 11 bases between the two germline ends. This CDR3 region has 14 residues. Germline CDR1 LNHDA, CDR2 SQIVND (reference sequence). The CDR3 nucleotides are TGTGCCAGTAGTCCGACAGGCGTCTCCTACGAGCAGTACTTC. Encoded protein: CASSPTGVSYEQYF.

Points on this clone: Other DNA sequences from this sample encode an identical CDR3 as well. V gene TRBV28 combines with J gene TRBJ2-7; D ambiguous. Between the trimmed V and J ends, which lost 5 bases and 4 bases, there was a span of 6 bases. Germline-derived CDR1 and CDR2 are MDHEN and SYDVKM. The CDR3 contains 11 residues. The DNA for the CDR3 is TGTGCCAGCAGTCTTAAATACGAGCAGTACTTC. Translating gives CASSLKYEQYF.

This chain links TRBV4-1 with TRBJ1-3; TRBD1 might be the D (5 bases). This CDR3 is 15 amino acids long. From germline, CDR1 is MGHRA and CDR2 YSYEKL. V dropped 7 bases and J dropped 0 bases, with 13 bases sitting between them. CDR3 nucleotide sequence: TGCGCCAGCAAGAAACAGGCCGACTCTGGAAACACCATATATTTT. It is translated as CASKKQADSGNTIYF.

The J gene is TRBJ1-2, the V gene TRBV6-1; D remains ambiguous. This CDR3 region has 13 residues. Trimming cost V 0 bases and J 7 bases, with 9 bases left between them. The germline V gene encodes CDR1 MNHNS and CDR2 SASEGT. CDR3 residues: CASSEAQDSGYTF. The CDR3 coding sequence is TGTGCCAGCAGTGAAGCGCAAGACTCTGGCTACACCTTC.

CDR3 residues: CASSEFTQGDTDTQYF. Written as DNA, the CDR3 is TGTGCCAGCAGTGAATTTACCCAGGGGGACACAGATACGCAGTATTTT. The gene calls are TRBV6-1 and TRBJ2-3; TRBD1 aligns across 7 bases. Trimming cost V 2 bases and J 2 bases; bases outside gene matches: 7. The germline CDR1 and CDR2 sequences are MNHNS and SASEGT. The CDR3 has 16 amino acids.

This clone has just one count. The chain employs TRBV2 and TRBJ1-4, with TRBD1 identical over 9 bases. Losses at the gene ends were 6 bases for V and 4 bases for J; bases not matched to a gene: 6. CDR1 and CDR2 from the germline V gene are SNHLY and FYNNEI. The CDR3 runs 15 residues. The CDR3 DNA is TGTGCCAGCAGCCTCCGGACAGGGGTTAATGAAAAACTGTTTTTT. As protein: CASSLRTGVNEKLFF. The full variable domain, its missing parts supplied by reference TRBV2 and TRBJ1-4, is EPEVTQTPSHQVTQMGQEVILRCVPISNHLYFYWYRQILGQKVEFLVSFYNNEISEKSEIFDDQFSVERPDGSNFTLKIRSTKLEDSAMYFCASSLRTGVNEKLFFGSGTQLSVL.

This clone was observed a single time. The chain carries TRBV29-1 and TRBJ1-3, with D perhaps matching TRBD1 (6 bases). Germline CDR1 SQVTM, CDR2 ANQGSEA. The CDR3 contains 14 residues. V lost 4 bases and J 1 base, leaving 11 bases between the germline ends. The CDR3 DNA is TGCAGCGTTGTTGGGGGGGCTTCTGGAAACACCATATATTTT. This codes for CSVVGGASGNTIYF.

The chain is built from TRBV28 and TRBJ1-2; the match to TRBD1 covers 8 bases. The germline V gene has CDR1 MDHEN and CDR2 SYDVKM. The J segment lost 2 bases and the V segment lost 5 bases, leaving 10 bases of the junction unmatched. This CDR3 is 16 amino acids long. CDR3 coding DNA: TGTGCCAGCAGTCTTTTGGGAAGGACAGGGAACTATGGCTACACCTTC. Its translation is CASSLLGRTGNYGYTF.

This chain connects TRBV11-3 to TRBJ1-1; the D gene is possibly TRBD1 (5 bases). There are 17 residues in the CDR3. CDR1 SGHNT and CDR2 YENEEA come from the germline V gene. The V end lost 1 base, the J end lost 3 bases, and 18 bases lay between the germline ends. CDR3 in DNA: TGTGCCAGCAGCTTAGGGGATATATTCCAGGGTTACACTGAAGCTTTCTTT. Its protein is CASSLGDIFQGYTEAFF.